The 8 T cell receptor beta chains listed next were all sequenced from one sample in a study of shared clonotypes between healthy human individuals. The assay was immunoSEQ multiplex PCR, and TCRdb's table has in-frame clones only and misses some. The data hold 550,000 to 750,000 clones, with around 92% observed a single time. As defined, naive CD8 cells were CD45RO-negative and positively selected for CCR7, with terminally differentiated effector memory CD45RA+ cells excluded. Sequenced sample: naive CD8+ T cells sorted from blood. These receptors all stem from a man under 40 in good health.

The chain employs TRBV19 and TRBJ2-2; D not resolved. This CDR3 has 16 residues. From germline, CDR1 is LNHDA and CDR2 SQIVND (reference sequence). Trimming pared 3 bases from V and 4 bases from J, leaving 15 bases between. CDR3: CASSMVFTVSTGELFF. CDR3 sequence (DNA): TGTGCCAGTAGTATGGTTTTCACCGTCAGCACCGGGGAGCTGTTTTTT.

There are a few counts of this clone. The sample contains more than one DNA sequence encoding this CDR3. The chain combines TRBV5-1 with TRBJ2-1; D is uncertain. Per germline, CDR1 SGHRS and CDR2 YFSETQ. The CDR3 sequence is 13 residues long. V was pared by 0 bases and J by 3 bases, with 4 bases between. The CDR3 sequence: CASSLGGYNEQFF. CDR3 coding DNA: TGCGCCAGCAGCTTGGGGGGCTACAATGAGCAGTTCTTC.

The CDR3 protein is CASGDGVNYGYTF. In nucleotides, the CDR3 is TGTGCCAGCGGAGACGGGGTTAACTATGGCTACACCTTC. V usage is TRBV27 and J usage is TRBJ1-2; no reliable D call. Looked up from germline, CDR1 is MNHEY and CDR2 is SMNVEV (reference sequence). The CDR3 is 13 amino acids. V was shortened by 8 bases and J by 1 base, with 11 bases between the two germline ends.

The chain links TRBV4-3 to TRBJ2-7; weak D call: TRBD1 (6 bases). V was clipped by 2 bases and J by 7 bases, with 9 bases between them. The germline V gene encodes CDR1 LGHNA and CDR2 YSLEER. This CDR3 region has 12 residues. DNA of the CDR3: TGCGCCAGCAGCCAACAAGGGGGTGAGCAGTACTTC. It codes for CASSQQGGEQYF.

This chain uses TRBV28 with TRBJ2-7, with a possible D match to TRBD1 (6 bases). The germline gives CDR1 MDHEN, CDR2 SYDVKM. Trimming pared 5 bases from V and 7 bases from J, leaving 15 bases between. The CDR3 totals 13 residues. The CDR3 loop is CASSIGTWGEQYF. CDR3 nucleotide sequence: TGTGCCAGCAGTATCGGGACATGGGGGGAGCAGTACTTC.

The rearrangement links TRBV7-9 to TRBJ1-2, with 7 bases identical to TRBD1. The CDR3 has 16 amino acids. The junction had 11 bases not matched to a gene; V was cut back by 1 base and J by 6 bases. Germline CDR1 is SEHNR and CDR2 is FQNEAQ (reference sequence). The CDR3 loop is CASSLGGTARIHGYTF. The CDR3 DNA is TGTGCCAGCAGCTTAGGGGGGACAGCCCGAATCCATGGCTACACCTTC.

This clone was counted a single time. The V call is TRBV27, the J call TRBJ2-3, with D unresolved. CDR1 is MNHEY, CDR2 SMNVEV, per germline (reference sequence). The CDR3 loop spans 13 amino acids. V was cut by 5 bases and J by 4 bases, with 10 bases left in between. The chain's CDR3 is CASSLPASDTQYF. DNA for the CDR3: TGTGCCAGCAGTCTACCCGCCTCAGATACGCAGTATTTT.

V is TRBV27 and J is TRBJ2-1, with D unclear. Trimming shortened V by 5 bases and J by 7 bases, and 15 bases separated the two germline ends. Looked up from germline, CDR1 is MNHEY and CDR2 is SMNVEV (reference sequence). There are 14 residues in the CDR3. CDR3 coding DNA: TGTGCCAGCAGTACTCGAGACGGACGGAATGAGCAGTTCTTC. Its translation: CASSTRDGRNEQFF.